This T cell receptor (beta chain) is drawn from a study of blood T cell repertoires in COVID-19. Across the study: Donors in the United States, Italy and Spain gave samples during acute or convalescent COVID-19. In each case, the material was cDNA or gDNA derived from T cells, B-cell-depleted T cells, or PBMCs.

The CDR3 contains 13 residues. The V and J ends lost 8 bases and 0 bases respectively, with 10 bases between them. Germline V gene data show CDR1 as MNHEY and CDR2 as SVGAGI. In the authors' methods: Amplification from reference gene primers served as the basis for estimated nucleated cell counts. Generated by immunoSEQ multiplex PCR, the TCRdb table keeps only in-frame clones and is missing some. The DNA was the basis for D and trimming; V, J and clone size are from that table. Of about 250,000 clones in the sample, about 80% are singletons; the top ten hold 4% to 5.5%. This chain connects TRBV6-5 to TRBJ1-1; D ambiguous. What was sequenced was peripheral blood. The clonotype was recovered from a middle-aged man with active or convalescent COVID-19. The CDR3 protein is CASAKTLNTEAFF. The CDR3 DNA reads TGTGCCAGCGCCAAGACACTGAACACTGAAGCTTTCTTT.